The 12 T cell receptor beta chains below were found in one sample sequenced in a study of blood T cells in healthy people across ages (dated by TCRdb to about 2015). The library was generated by 5' RACE. Instrument on record: Illumina HiSeq 2500. A second PCR of about 7 to 12 cycles was performed with a sample-barcoded 5' primer and a J-beta primer mix. Using fastp at Q25 and MiXCR, TCRdb reprocessed the public reads and kept productive beta chains. For every CDR3 protein sequence, its rows merge into one entry that carries the most common genes and DNA. The sample table contains about 1.6 million distinct CDR3 sequences; only one count was recorded for 30% to 35% of them. Clones ranked in the top ten supply roughly 10% of the sample. The source material was blood. The receptors here all came from a woman younger than 45 in good health.

This clonotype was seen more than once but under ten times. V gene TRBV3-1 combines with J gene TRBJ2-1; D might be TRBD2 (6 bases). There are 14 residues in the CDR3. V shed 1 base and J shed 7 bases, with 11 bases lying between them. Germline-derived CDR1 and CDR2 are LGHDT and YNNKEL (reference sequence). The CDR3 DNA reads as TGTGCCAGCAGCCAAGCCGGGACTGTTAATGAGCAGTTCTTC. Protein product: CASSQAGTVNEQFF.

This clonotype was picked up many times. The rearrangement uses TRBV29-1 and TRBJ2-1; D is unclear. Germline loops: CDR1 SQVTM, CDR2 ANQGSEA. V was trimmed by 2 bases and J by 2 bases, leaving 10 bases between them. The CDR3 extends over 14 amino acids. CDR3 loop: CSVESALPYNEQFF. In DNA, the CDR3 is TGCAGCGTTGAATCGGCCCTACCCTACAATGAGCAGTTCTTC.

The V and J genes are TRBV6-5 and TRBJ2-2, with a possible D match to TRBD2 (5 bases). From germline, CDR1 is MNHEY and CDR2 SVGAGI. The CDR3 is made up of 14 amino acids. Trimming left V 0 bases short and J 3 bases short, with 5 bases between. The CDR3 DNA is TGTGCCAGCAGTTACTCGAGGGACACCGGGGAGCTGTTTTTT. Its translation: CASSYSRDTGELFF.

The rearrangement links TRBV6-1 to TRBJ2-3, with TRBD1 matching 10 bases. From germline, CDR1 is MNHNS and CDR2 SASEGT. CDR3 size: 11 residues. Trimming removed 11 bases from V and 13 bases from J; junction bases left unmatched: 9. CDR3 residues: CALSGTGDKYF. In nucleotides, the CDR3 is TGTGCCCTCAGCGGGACAGGGGATAAGTATTTT.

This rearrangement joins TRBV27 to TRBJ1-1; D is uncertain. The V gene lost 2 bases and the J gene lost 4 bases, with 8 bases spanning the gap. Germline lookup yields CDR1 MNHEY and CDR2 SMNVEV (reference sequence). CDR3 length: 13 amino acids. The CDR3 region is CASSLPGSTEAFF. The CDR3, as DNA: TGTGCCAGCAGTTTACCAGGCAGCACTGAAGCTTTCTTT.

Comment on this clonotype: A read error is possible here, since a much larger clone lies one base away. The chain recombines TRBV27 with TRBJ2-7; no definite D call. In germline, CDR1 is MNHEY, CDR2 SMNVEV (reference sequence). The CDR3 runs 13 residues. V lost 8 bases and J lost 1, with 12 bases in between. CDR3 amino acids: CASGYTRSYEQYF. As DNA, the CDR3 is TGTGCCAGCGGATATACAAGATCCTACGAGCAGTACTTC.

Remarks on this clonotype: One end of the junction fails to match germline, which may point to a read error. The rearrangement uses TRBV15 and TRBJ1-2; D gene unclear. Germline-derived CDR1 and CDR2 are LNHNV and YYDKDF (reference sequence). The CDR3 contains 14 residues. CDR3 sequence: CATSMTAENYGHTF. The CDR3 bases are TGTGCCACCAGCATGACGGCTGAAAATTATGGCCACACCTTC.

The rearrangement joins TRBV6-1 to TRBJ1-4, with TRBD1 matching 8 bases. Germline V CDR1 and CDR2: MNHNS, SASEGT. Trimming at V came to 6 bases and at J to 4 bases, leaving 7 bases not matched to a gene. The CDR3 sequence is 15 residues long. CDR3 loop: CASRNEQGVNEKLFF. CDR3 coding DNA: TGTGCCAGCAGAAACGAACAGGGGGTTAATGAAAAACTGTTTTTT.

The chain uses TRBV18 and TRBJ2-7; 12 bases are a match to TRBD1. The J segment lost 5 bases and the V segment lost 1 base, leaving 9 bases of the junction unmatched. The CDR3 sequence is 17 residues long. Germline V gene lookup returns CDR1 KGHSH and CDR2 LQKENI. The CDR3 region has the DNA TGTGCCAGCTCACCACTTATCCCGGGACAGGGGGCCCACGAGCAGTACTTC. It codes for CASSPLIPGQGAHEQYF. Full variable domain (rest looked up from reference TRBV18 and TRBJ2-7): NAGVMQNPRHLVRRRGQEARLRCSPMKGHSHVYWYRQLPEEGLKFMVYLQKENIIDESGMPKERFSAEFPKEGPSILRIQQVVRGDSAAYFCASSPLIPGQGAHEQYFGPGTRLTVT.

In this sample, this clonotype turned up once. The chain employs TRBV4-1 and TRBJ2-7; D is ambiguous. The V end was cut by 1 base, the J end by 0 bases, with 16 bases between. Germline CDR1 is MGHRA and CDR2 is YSYEKL. The CDR3 contains 17 residues. This chain's CDR3 is CASSQGKLLSDSYEQYF. CDR3 DNA sequence: TGCGCCAGCAGCCAAGGGAAGCTTCTCTCTGACTCCTACGAGCAGTACTTC.

This chain joins TRBV21-1 and TRBJ2-1. TRBV21-1 is noted as a pseudogene. The CDR3 spans 16 residues. CDR3 in amino acids: CAGSDRTRLDWNEQFF. CDR3 coding DNA: TGTGCCGGCAGCGATAGGACCCGACTGGATTGGAATGAGCAGTTCTTC.

This chain links TRBV3-1 with TRBJ2-5, with 7 bases aligning to TRBD1. The tail of the sequence fits TRBJ2-7 better, so the J call may be wrong. The germline V gene encodes CDR1 LGHDT and CDR2 YNNKEL (reference sequence). This CDR3 comprises 14 residues. The CDR3 DNA sequence: TGTGCCAGCAGCCAAGTTGGGACAGTATACGAGCAGTACTTC. Amino acids: CASSQVGTVYEQYF.